This passage covers 29 T cell receptor beta chains from one sample sequenced in a study of T cell changes during pregnancy in multiple sclerosis (dated by TCRdb to between 2019 and 2020). The method was the immunoSEQ multiplex PCR assay. Drawn from immuneACCESS, this table holds only the in-frame rearrangements with V and J called that TCRdb kept. Clones are partly lost; checked studies trace under half to an unresolved V gene and leave the rest unexplained. The sample includes 43,000 or so clones, with roughly 93% observed a single time. The top ten hold about 1.5% of the sample. The material sequenced was PBMCs (not recorded whether the cells were cultured). These receptors came from a female donor with multiple sclerosis, enrolled in a pregnancy study.

The rearrangement joins TRBV5-1 to TRBJ2-4; D is perhaps TRBD1 (5 bases). Germline V gene data show CDR1 as SGHRS and CDR2 as YFSETQ. This CDR3 is 14 amino acids long. Trimming pared 0 bases from V and 7 bases from J, leaving 11 bases between. The CDR3 DNA is TGCGCCAGCAGCTTGGGGCAGGGCTCGAACATTCAGTACTTC. It specifies CASSLGQGSNIQYF. Full variable domain (missing parts from reference TRBV5-1 and TRBJ2-4): KAGVTQTPRYLIKTRGQQVTLSCSPISGHRSVSWYQQTPGQGLQFLFEYFSETQRNKGNFPGRFSGRQFSNSRSEMNVSTLELGDSALYLCASSLGQGSNIQYFGAGTRLSVL.

The chain joins TRBV7-9 to TRBJ1-5, with D tentatively TRBD1 (5 bases). V dropped 1 base and J dropped 4 bases, with 8 bases sitting between them. The V gene's germline CDR1 is SEHNR and CDR2 FQNEAQ (reference sequence). The CDR3 spans 14 residues. This chain's CDR3 is CASSLETENQPQHF. CDR3 nucleotides: TGTGCCAGCAGCTTAGAGACAGAAAATCAGCCCCAGCATTTT. Combining the CDR3 with reference TRBV7-9 and TRBJ1-5 gives the whole variable domain DTGVSQNPRHKITKRGQNVTFRCDPISEHNRLYWYRQTLGQGPEFLTYFQNEAQLEKSRLLSDRFSAERPKGSFSTLEIQRTEQGDSAMYLCASSLETENQPQHFGDGTRLSIL.

The CDR3 bases are TGTGCCAGCAGCCGTGAGGGGAGGCTACAGTTCTTC. Translation: CASSREGRLQFF. The rearrangement joins TRBV27 to TRBJ2-1; a possible D gene is TRBD2 (6 bases). The CDR3 runs 12 residues. Trimming cost V 6 bases and J 13 bases, with 16 bases left between them. The germline V gene encodes CDR1 MNHEY and CDR2 SMNVEV (reference sequence).

The chain has TRBV7-9 and TRBJ2-1, with TRBD2 matching 9 bases. Germline CDR1 SEHNR, CDR2 FQNEAQ (reference sequence). The CDR3 covers 15 residues. V lost 3 bases and J lost 7; bases outside the gene matches: 7. Written as DNA, the CDR3 is TGTGCCAGCAGCTTGCGTAGCGGGAGTATGAATGAGCAGTTCTTC. Translating gives CASSLRSGSMNEQFF.

The chain recombines TRBV5-1 with TRBJ2-1, with 9 nucleotides matching TRBD2. Trimming cost V 0 bases and J 5 bases; bases outside gene matches: 9. The CDR3 extends over 17 amino acids. From germline, CDR1 is SGHRS and CDR2 YFSETQ. The CDR3 sequence: CASSLGGLAGLNNEQFF. In DNA form, the CDR3 reads TGCGCCAGCAGCTTGGGGGGGCTAGCGGGACTCAACAATGAGCAGTTCTTC.

The chain couples TRBV9 to TRBJ2-2; 10 bases match TRBD2. Germline V lookup: CDR1 SGDLS, CDR2 YYNGEE. The CDR3 spans 14 residues. V lost 4 bases and J lost 6; bases outside the gene matches: 3. Here the CDR3 DNA reads TGTGCCAGCAGCCCGCTAGCGGGAGCCGGGGAGCTGTTTTTT. Residues: CASSPLAGAGELFF.

The rearrangement joins TRBV6-4 to TRBJ2-6; a possible D gene is TRBD1 (5 bases). V was pared by 6 bases and J by 0 bases, with 12 bases between. The CDR3 is 16 amino acids. The germline CDR1 and CDR2 sequences are MRHNA and SNTAGT. CDR3 protein: CASSPDSISGANVLTF. CDR3 nucleotides: TGTGCCAGCAGCCCCGACAGTATCTCTGGGGCCAACGTCCTGACTTTC.

This rearrangement joins TRBV10-2 to TRBJ2-2; 8 bases agree with TRBD2. The trim removed 3 bases at V and 7 bases at J, leaving 13 bases unmatched. This CDR3 comprises 17 residues. The germline CDR1 and CDR2 sequences are WSHSY and SAAADI. This CDR3 is CASSDGGGGRTSGELFF. The CDR3, as DNA: TGCGCCAGCAGTGACGGGGGAGGCGGGAGGACAAGCGGGGAGCTGTTTTTT.

The chain combines TRBV30 with TRBJ1-1; D is possibly TRBD1 (5 bases). V dropped 2 bases and J dropped 8 bases, with 15 bases sitting between them. The CDR3 loop spans 13 amino acids. Looked up from germline, CDR1 is GTSNPN and CDR2 is SVGIG (reference sequence). Here the CDR3 reads CAWSRGWGTEAFF. The CDR3 DNA reads TGTGCCTGGAGTAGGGGTTGGGGTACCGAAGCTTTCTTT.

The rearrangement links TRBV6-6 to TRBJ2-1, with D perhaps TRBD2 (5 bases). V was pared by 6 bases and J by 10 bases, with 13 bases between. Per germline, CDR1 MNHNY and CDR2 SVGAGI (reference sequence). The CDR3 is 12 amino acids. CDR3 in amino acids: CASSNGLDEQFF. The CDR3 DNA reads TGTGCCAGCAGCAACGGACTTGACGAGCAGTTCTTC.

The rearrangement joins TRBV7-2 to TRBJ2-5; the D gene is possibly TRBD2 (6 bases). Germline loops: CDR1 SGHTA, CDR2 FQGNSA. V lost 4 bases, J lost 5 bases, and 14 bases lay in between. CDR3 length: 14 amino acids. CDR3 in amino acids: CASSSPGLMETQYF. The CDR3 DNA is TGTGCCAGCAGCTCACCGGGACTCATGGAGACCCAGTACTTC.

This clone occurred a few times. The chain carries TRBV28 and TRBJ2-5; 8 bases line up with TRBD2. V shed 4 bases, J shed 4 bases, and the junction held 11 bases outside the gene matches. Germline V gene sequence: CDR1 MDHEN, CDR2 SYDVKM. The CDR3 length is 16 residues. The CDR3 loop is CASSSQAAGARETQYF. The DNA for the CDR3 is TGTGCCAGCAGTTCCCAGGCAGCGGGAGCACGAGAGACCCAGTACTTC.

The J gene is TRBJ2-1, the V gene TRBV7-2, with 10 positions matching TRBD2. CDR3 length: 15 amino acids. The J segment lost 4 bases and the V segment lost 1 base, leaving 1 base of the junction unmatched. Per the germline V gene, CDR1 is SGHTA and CDR2 is FQGNSA. The CDR3 DNA follows: TGTGCCAGCAGCTTAGGGACTAGCGGTTACAATGAGCAGTTCTTC. Its translation is CASSLGTSGYNEQFF.

The chain combines TRBV7-8 with TRBJ2-6; D is unresolved. Trimming removed 3 bases at V and 0 bases at J, with 9 bases between. CDR3 size: 16 residues. Germline V gene lookup returns CDR1 SGHVS and CDR2 FQNEAQ. The CDR3 loop reads CASSFTVSSGANVLTF. As DNA, the CDR3 is TGTGCCAGCAGCTTCACAGTGTCCTCTGGGGCCAACGTCCTGACTTTC.

Only one count was recorded for this clone. V gene TRBV21-1 combines with J gene TRBJ2-1. TRBV21-1 is assigned pseudogene status. The CDR3 contains 14 residues. The CDR3 coding sequence is TGTGCCAGCAGCAAAGGGGAAACAGATGAGGAGCAGTTCTTC. Encoded protein: CASSKGETDEEQFF.

V gene TRBV10-2 combines with J gene TRBJ2-7, with D possibly being TRBD2 (5 bases). The V end lost 0 bases, the J end lost 2 bases, and 17 bases lay between the germline ends. Germline-derived CDR1 and CDR2 are WSHSY and SAAADI. The CDR3 extends over 17 amino acids. The DNA of the CDR3 is TGCGCCAGCAGTGAGTCGACGTTCGGGGAATCCGCCTACGAGCAGTACTTC. It yields the protein CASSESTFGESAYEQYF.

This chain connects TRBV13 to TRBJ2-7; D remains unclear. CDR3 length equals 13 residues. With 0 bases removed from V and 1 base from J, the gap between germline ends came to 4 bases. Germline CDR1 and CDR2: PRHDT and FYEKMQ (reference sequence). The CDR3 loop reads CASSLGGSYEQYF. As DNA, the CDR3 is TGTGCCAGCAGCTTAGGAGGATCCTACGAGCAGTACTTC.

This chain connects TRBV4-1 to TRBJ2-7; the D is unclear. Germline CDR1 reads MGHRA; CDR2 reads YSYEKL. The germline V and J ends were trimmed by 1 base and 6 bases, with 13 bases remaining between them. The CDR3 spans 14 residues. The DNA for the CDR3 is TGCGCCAGCAGCCAAGGGAGTTTAGGGTTCGAGCAGTACTTC. Translation gives CASSQGSLGFEQYF.

The CDR3 nucleotides read TGTGCCAGCAGGGGACTAGCGGCTTACAATGAGCAGTTCTTC. This codes for CASRGLAAYNEQFF. The gene calls are TRBV28 and TRBJ2-1; 11 bases agree with TRBD2. The germline V gene encodes CDR1 MDHEN and CDR2 SYDVKM. V lost 6 bases to trimming and J lost 4 bases; unmatched junction nucleotides: 2. This CDR3 is 14 amino acids long.

V usage is TRBV7-2 and J usage is TRBJ2-1; no firm D call. Germline V gives CDR1 SGHTA, CDR2 FQGNSA. V lost 8 bases and J 1 base, leaving 9 bases between the germline ends. The CDR3 extends over 13 amino acids. In DNA, the CDR3 is TGTGCCAGCGGGAACCCTTCCTACAATGAGCAGTTCTTC. This codes for CASGNPSYNEQFF.

This clone was seen a handful of times. This chain uses TRBV5-1 with TRBJ2-3; 11 nucleotides line up with TRBD2. V shed 0 bases and J 0 bases; nucleotides not matched to a gene: 6. Looked up from germline, CDR1 is SGHRS and CDR2 is YFSETQ. This CDR3 contains 18 residues. In nucleotides, the CDR3 is TGCGCCAGCAGCTTGGCGACTAGCGGGGCCCGTAGCACAGATACGCAGTATTTT. This translates into CASSLATSGARSTDTQYF.

The chain uses TRBV2 and TRBJ2-7; 7 nucleotides agree with TRBD1. V was pared by 3 bases and J by 0 bases, with 5 bases of the junction left unmatched. This CDR3 is 15 amino acids long. Per germline, CDR1 SNHLY and CDR2 FYNNEI. CDR3: CASSESRGNSYEQYF. The CDR3 bases are TGTGCCAGCAGTGAGAGCAGGGGGAACTCCTACGAGCAGTACTTC.

The chain employs TRBV6-5 and TRBJ2-1; the D gene is possibly TRBD1 (6 bases). The CDR3 runs 15 residues. V was shortened by 5 bases and J by 5 bases, with 16 bases between the two germline ends. CDR1 is MNHEY and CDR2 is SVGAGI in the germline V gene. The CDR3 is CASSPRGYPDNEQFF. In nucleotides, the CDR3 is TGTGCCAGCAGTCCTAGGGGGTACCCTGACAATGAGCAGTTCTTC.

The chain couples TRBV30 to TRBJ2-7; TRBD1 agrees at 9 bases. This CDR3 spans 15 amino acids. Per germline, CDR1 GTSNPN and CDR2 SVGIG (reference sequence). V trimming: 0 bases; J trimming: 6 bases; junction bases outside the gene matches: 9. CDR3: CAWSVVPDRGGEQYF. The DNA of the CDR3 is TGTGCCTGGAGTGTTGTCCCGGACAGGGGAGGCGAGCAGTACTTC. The variable domain in full, with the rest retrieved from reference TRBV30 and TRBJ2-7, is SQTIHQWPATLVQPVGSPLSLECTVEGTSNPNLYWYRQAAGRGLQLLFYSVGIGQISSEVPQNLSASRPQDRQFILSSKKLLLSDSGFYLCAWSVVPDRGGEQYFGPGTRLTVT.

The chain employs TRBV29-1 and TRBJ2-1; D uncertain. CDR3 length equals 16 residues. V was cut by 0 bases and J by 0 bases, with 12 bases left in between. CDR1 and CDR2 from the germline V gene are SQVTM and ANQGSEA. CDR3 residues: CSVEDPNRSSYNEQFF. For the CDR3, the DNA is TGCAGCGTTGAAGATCCTAATCGATCCTCCTACAATGAGCAGTTCTTC.

V gene TRBV11-3 combines with J gene TRBJ2-3; D ambiguous. V lost 5 bases, J lost 0 bases, and 15 bases lay in between. CDR3 length equals 16 residues. Germline values: CDR1 SGHNT, CDR2 YENEEA. The CDR3 DNA is TGTGCCAGCAGCATGGCTGGAGAGACTAGCACAGATACGCAGTATTTT. Residues: CASSMAGETSTDTQYF.

J is TRBJ2-1 and V is TRBV28; weak D call: TRBD1 (6 bases). The CDR3 extends over 16 amino acids. Trimming took 4 bases from V and 0 from J, leaving 13 bases between them. Germline lookup yields CDR1 MDHEN and CDR2 SYDVKM. The CDR3 spells CASSSPGTNSYNEQFF. CDR3 DNA sequence: TGTGCCAGCAGTTCCCCCGGGACAAACTCCTACAATGAGCAGTTCTTC.

Of note for this clone: Other DNA sequences in this specimen translate into the identical CDR3. The chain recombines TRBV9 with TRBJ2-7, with TRBD2 matching 11 bases. The V segment lost 2 bases and the J segment 4 bases; nucleotides outside the gene matches: 2. This CDR3 contains 14 residues. Germline V gene data show CDR1 as SGDLS and CDR2 as YYNGEE. The CDR3 is CASSVGTSGYEQYF. The CDR3 DNA reads TGTGCCAGCAGCGTTGGGACTAGCGGTTACGAGCAGTACTTC.

V and J are TRBV5-1 and TRBJ2-1, with TRBD1 as a possible D gene (5 bases). Germline values: CDR1 SGHRS, CDR2 YFSETQ. There are 12 residues in the CDR3. V lost 4 bases to trimming and J lost 5 bases, with 7 bases between them. The CDR3 region is CASSRGHNEQFF. The DNA of the CDR3 is TGCGCCAGCAGCAGGGGCCACAATGAGCAGTTCTTC.